This is a list of T cell receptor beta chains from one sample in a study of T cell repertoires in aging, cancer and after chemotherapy. MiXCR was run by TCRdb on the multiplex PCR reads, yielding one entry per CDR3 protein. The table includes about 5,000 distinct CDR3 sequences, approximately 21% detected once. The sequenced sample consisted of blood. All receptors come from a human donor with a blood cancer. Both conserved end residues are part of each CDR3. The D gene is left open where the match is weak. Expanded clones get a size class; other rows say once, few or many, or leave the size out.

j_call d_call v_call clone_size cdr3_aa cdr3_nt
TRBJ2-1 NA TRBV25-1 NA CASSELEAYNEQFF TGTGCCAGCAGTGAGTTGGAGGCGTACAATGAGCAGTTCTTC
TRBJ2-2 TRBD1 TRBV5-1 NA CASSPNRGLVEGGLFF TGCGCCAGCAGCCCAAACAGGGGGCTAGTGGAAGGGGGGCTGTTTTTT
TRBJ2-1 TRBD1 TRBV5-4 NA CASSPGTDYNEQFF TGTGCCAGCAGTCCCGGGACAGACTACAATGAGCAGTTCTTC
TRBJ2-5 TRBD1 TRBV19 medium-sized CASSSRGQETQYF TGTGCCAGTAGTAGCAGGGGGCAAGAGACCCAGTACTTC
TRBJ2-1 NA TRBV7-9 medium-sized CASSPRNADEQFF TGTGCCAGCAGCCCTCGAAACGCGGATGAGCAGTTCTTC
TRBJ2-5 TRBD1 TRBV5-1 few CASSFGDSTGTQYF TGCGCCAGCAGCTTTGGGGACAGCACGGGGACCCAGTACTTC
TRBJ1-6 TRBD1 TRBV18 NA CASSPQRQGNSPLHF TGTGCCAGCTCACCGCAACGACAGGGAAATTCACCCCTCCACTTT
TRBJ2-1 TRBD1 TRBV11-1 few CASSKRQGDYNEQFF TGTGCCAGCAGCAAGAGACAGGGGGACTACAATGAGCAGTTCTTC
TRBJ1-3 TRBD1 TRBV6-1 medium-sized CASSEGQGSTIYF TGTGCCAGCAGTGAAGGACAGGGCAGCACCATATATTTT
TRBJ2-3 NA TRBV12-3/TRBV12-4 medium-sized CASSQTGFGSTDDTQYF TGTGCCAGCAGTCAAACAGGGTTTGGGTCCACAGATGATACGCAGTATTTT
TRBJ1-3 NA TRBV6-5 medium-sized CASSNDRSSGNTIYF TGTGCCAGCAGTAACGACAGGTCCTCTGGAAACACCATATATTTT
TRBJ1-1 NA TRBV6-5 medium-sized CASSYSGLQDTEAFF TGTGCCAGCAGTTACTCGGGCCTCCAGGACACTGAAGCTTTCTTT
TRBJ2-5 TRBD1 TRBV5-4 medium-sized CASSPRTGAETQYF TGTGCCAGCAGCCCCAGGACAGGGGCCGAGACCCAGTACTTC
TRBJ1-1 TRBD1 TRBV11-2 few CASSHRQGTVNTEAFF TGTGCCAGCAGCCACCGACAGGGTACGGTGAACACTGAAGCTTTCTTT
TRBJ2-5 TRBD1 TRBV29-1 large CSVDRGPGVKTQYF TGCAGCGTTGATAGGGGGCCAGGGGTGAAGACCCAGTACTTC
TRBJ2-3 TRBD2 TRBV4-3 few CASSPLSGTRGSDTQYF TGCGCCAGCAGCCCGTTGTCGGGGACTAGGGGGTCAGATACGCAGTATTTT
TRBJ2-1 NA TRBV27 NA CERNTSGANNEQLF TGTGAAAGAAACACCTCGGGGGCGAACAATGAGCAGTTATTC
TRBJ1-1 NA TRBV6-6 medium-sized CASSFTTEAFF TGTGCCAGCAGTTTCACCACTGAAGCTTTCTTT
TRBJ2-5 TRBD1 TRBV6-2/TRBV6-3 medium-sized CASSRDRGTWETQYF TGTGCCAGCAGCAGGGACAGGGGGACGTGGGAGACCCAGTACTTC
TRBJ1-4 TRBD1 TRBV10-3 medium-sized CAISESTGGKEKLFF TGTGCCATCAGTGAGTCGACAGGGGGCAAAGAAAAACTGTTTTTT
TRBJ2-7 TRBD1 TRBV5-5 medium-sized CASSLDRGYEQYF TGTGCCAGCAGCTTGGACAGGGGCTACGAGCAGTACTTC